One sample yielded the 9 T cell receptor beta chains listed below, sequenced in a study of chemoradiotherapy in HPV16-positive cancers. The protocol was immunoSEQ multiplex PCR, while the TCRdb copy is restricted to in-frame clones and leaves out a portion. The sample lists nearly 3,000 clones, approximately 86% seen once, with approximately 2.9% in the top ten. The sequenced sample was tumor tissue, obtained from a patient who underwent chemoradiotherapy. These receptors were obtained from a human donor with HPV-associated anogenital cancer.

The chain is built from TRBV7-6 and TRBJ2-7, with D perhaps TRBD1 (6 bases). This CDR3 contains 13 residues. V was pared by 0 bases and J by 9 bases, with 12 bases between. CDR1 SGHVS and CDR2 FNYEAQ come from the germline V gene. CDR3 sequence reads: CASSLARTAPQYF. CDR3 sequence (DNA): TGTGCCAGCAGCTTAGCCCGGACAGCCCCGCAGTACTTC.

J is TRBJ2-1 and V is TRBV7-9, with a tentative D call TRBD2 (7 bases). Germline V CDR1 and CDR2: SEHNR, FQNEAQ (reference sequence). Trimming shortened V by 11 bases and J by 15 bases, and 20 bases separated the two germline ends. The CDR3 has 11 amino acids. The CDR3 sequence: CAGDGSRGGFF. The CDR3 nucleotides read TGTGCCGGAGACGGTAGTAGGGGGGGGTTCTTC.

The table lists this clone with a count of one. Here the CDR3 DNA reads TGTGCCAGCAGCTCCGGGACAGGGGAAGAGTATGGCTACACCTTC. Translating it yields CASSSGTGEEYGYTF. This chain connects TRBV7-9 to TRBJ1-2; 10 bases fit TRBD1. The CDR3 spans 15 residues. The germline gives CDR1 SEHNR, CDR2 FQNEAQ (reference sequence). The V and J ends lost 4 bases and 5 bases, in that order; junction bases with no gene match: 7.

The V call is TRBV4-1, the J call TRBJ2-1; a possible D gene is TRBD2 (5 bases). The CDR3 is made up of 13 amino acids. The V and J ends lost 0 bases and 9 bases respectively, with 9 bases between them. Germline CDR1 is MGHRA and CDR2 is YSYEKL. The CDR3, as DNA: TGCGCCAGCAGCCAAGAGGGTGGAGGTGAGCAGTTCTTC. This gives the protein CASSQEGGGEQFF.

The V call is TRBV27, the J call TRBJ1-6; weak D call: TRBD1 (5 bases). Trimming took off 4 bases at V and 6 bases at J, with 10 bases between the two ends. The germline CDR1 and CDR2 sequences are MNHEY and SMNVEV (reference sequence). The CDR3 totals 14 residues. The CDR3 here is CASSWEGVNSPLHF. The CDR3, as DNA: TGTGCCAGCAGTTGGGAAGGGGTTAATTCACCCCTCCACTTT.

The chain employs TRBV30 and TRBJ1-1; D gene unclear. The CDR3 sequence is 12 residues long. Germline V gene sequence: CDR1 GTSNPN, CDR2 SVGIG (reference sequence). V was pared by 5 bases and J by 7 bases, with 14 bases between. Here the CDR3 DNA reads TGTGCCTGGTCCCGGGATGGTTATGAAGCTTTCTTT. This codes for CAWSRDGYEAFF.

This rearrangement joins TRBV18 to TRBJ1-1; D not resolved. This CDR3 comprises 13 residues. V dropped 2 bases and J dropped 0 bases, with 4 bases sitting between them. Per the germline V gene, CDR1 is KGHSH and CDR2 is LQKENI. The CDR3 DNA is TGTGCCAGCTCACCAGGGCTGAACACTGAAGCTTTCTTT. This translates into CASSPGLNTEAFF.

This clone has just a few counts. The same CDR3 arises from other DNA sequences in this sample as well. The rearrangement uses TRBV7-3 and TRBJ2-1; 8 bases align to TRBD2. The CDR3 is 15 amino acids. Germline CDR1 reads SGHTA; CDR2 reads FQGTGA. The V segment lost 2 bases and the J segment 2 bases; nucleotides outside the gene matches: 2. This chain's CDR3 is CASSLAGGTYNEQFF. CDR3 DNA: TGTGCCAGCAGCTTAGCGGGAGGCACCTACAATGAGCAGTTCTTC.

This clone was observed once. This rearrangement joins TRBV9 to TRBJ2-7; D uncertain. Trimming removed 0 bases from V and 5 bases from J, with 18 bases in between. The CDR3 has 16 residues. Germline V CDR1 and CDR2: SGDLS, YYNGEE. In nucleotides, the CDR3 is TGTGCCAGCAGCGTAGCTATTACCCCTAGTGAGAACGAGCAGTACTTC. Translation: CASSVAITPSENEQYF.